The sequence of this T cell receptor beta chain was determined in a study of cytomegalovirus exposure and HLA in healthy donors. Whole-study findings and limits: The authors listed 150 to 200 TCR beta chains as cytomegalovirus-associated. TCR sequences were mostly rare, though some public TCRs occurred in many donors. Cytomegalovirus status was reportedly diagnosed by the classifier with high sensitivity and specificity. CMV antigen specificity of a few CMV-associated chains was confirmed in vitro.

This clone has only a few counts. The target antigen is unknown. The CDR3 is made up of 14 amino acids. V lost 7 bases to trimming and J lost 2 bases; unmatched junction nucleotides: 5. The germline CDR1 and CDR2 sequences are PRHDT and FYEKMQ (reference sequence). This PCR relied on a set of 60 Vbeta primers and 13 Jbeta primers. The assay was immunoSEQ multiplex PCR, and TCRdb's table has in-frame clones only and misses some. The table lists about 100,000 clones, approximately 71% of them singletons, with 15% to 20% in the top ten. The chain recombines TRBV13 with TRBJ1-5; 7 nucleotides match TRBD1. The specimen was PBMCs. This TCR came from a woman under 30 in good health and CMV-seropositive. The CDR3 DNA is TGTGCCAGCACGAGGGGGCAAGGCAATCAGCCCCAGCATTTT. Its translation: CASTRGQGNQPQHF. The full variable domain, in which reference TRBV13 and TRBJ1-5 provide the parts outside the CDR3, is AAGVIQSPRHLIKEKRETATLKCYPIPRHDTVYWYQQGPGQDPQFLISFYEKMQSDKGSIPDRFSAQQFSDYHSELNMSSLELGDSALYFCASTRGQGNQPQHFGDGTRLSIL.